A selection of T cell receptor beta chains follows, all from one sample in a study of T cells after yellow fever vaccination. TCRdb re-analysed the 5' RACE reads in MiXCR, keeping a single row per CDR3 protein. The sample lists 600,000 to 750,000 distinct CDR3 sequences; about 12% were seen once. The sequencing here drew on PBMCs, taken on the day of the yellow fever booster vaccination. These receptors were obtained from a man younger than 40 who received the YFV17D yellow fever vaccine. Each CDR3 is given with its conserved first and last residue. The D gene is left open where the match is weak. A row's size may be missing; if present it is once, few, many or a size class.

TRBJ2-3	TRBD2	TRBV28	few	CASSGTSGFSGTDTQYF	TGTGCCAGCAGCGGGACTAGCGGGTTCTCGGGAACAGATACGCAGTATTTT
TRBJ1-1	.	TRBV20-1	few	CSARVTTEAFF	TGCAGTGCTAGAGTGACAACTGAAGCTTTCTTT
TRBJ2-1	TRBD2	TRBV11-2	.	CASRLSRAVAGDSSYNEQFF	TGTGCCAGCAGGTTGTCCCGGGCGGTGGCGGGGGATAGCTCCTACAATGAGCAGTTCTTC
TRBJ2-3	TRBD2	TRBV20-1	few	CSAPRAGADTQYF	TGCAGTGCACCTCGGGCGGGAGCAGATACGCAGTATTTT
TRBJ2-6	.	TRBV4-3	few	CASSQETSGANVLTF	TGCGCCAGCAGCCAGGAAACCTCTGGGGCCAACGTCCTGACTTTC
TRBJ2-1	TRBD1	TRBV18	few	CASSPPGQGSFEQFF	TGTGCCAGCTCACCACCGGGACAGGGTAGTTTTGAGCAGTTCTTC
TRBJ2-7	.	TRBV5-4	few	CASSLIGGPTYEQYF	TGTGCCAGCAGCTTGATCGGGGGTCCTACCTACGAGCAGTACTTC
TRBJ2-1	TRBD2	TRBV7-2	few	CASSLLGGTYNEQFF	TGTGCCAGCAGCTTACTGGGGGGGACCTACAATGAGCAGTTCTTC
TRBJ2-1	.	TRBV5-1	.	CASSSDSTNEQFF	TGCGCCAGCAGCTCGGACAGCACCAATGAGCAGTTCTTC
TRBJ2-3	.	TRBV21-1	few	CASSTKASGSGDTQYF	TGTGCCAGCAGCACAAAGGCTAGCGGTTCAGGGGATACGCAGTATTTT
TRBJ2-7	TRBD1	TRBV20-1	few	CSAFDRGVDEQYF	TGCAGTGCGTTTGACAGGGGGGTCGACGAGCAGTACTTC
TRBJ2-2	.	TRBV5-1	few	CASTYGGRVNTGELFF	TGCGCCAGCACTTATGGGGGCAGGGTTAACACCGGGGAGCTGTTTTTT
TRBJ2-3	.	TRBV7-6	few	CASSLYPGDTQYF	TGTGCCAGCAGCCTATACCCTGGGGATACGCAGTATTTT
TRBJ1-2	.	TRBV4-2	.	CASSQIDTAWGGYTF	TGTGCCAGCAGCCAGATTGACACCGCTTGGGGTGGCTACACCTTC
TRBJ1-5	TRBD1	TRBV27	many	CASSTRTGSQHF	TGTGCCAGCAGTACTCGGACAGGAAGCCAGCATTTT
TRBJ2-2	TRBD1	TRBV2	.	CASRRQGARTGELFF	TGTGCCAGCAGACGACAGGGGGCGCGAACCGGGGAGCTGTTTTTT
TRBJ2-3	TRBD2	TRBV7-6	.	CASERLAGDTDTQYF	TGTGCCAGCGAGAGACTAGCGGGAGACACAGATACGCAGTATTTT
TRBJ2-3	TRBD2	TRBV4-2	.	CASSRTAGVTDTQYF	TGTGCCAGCAGCCGAACGGCGGGAGTCACAGATACGCAGTATTTT
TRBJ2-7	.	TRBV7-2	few	CASSAQARTYEQYF	TGTGCCAGCAGCGCACAGGCGCGGACCTACGAGCAGTACTTC
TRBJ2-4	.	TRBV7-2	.	CASSLGQVLKNIQYF	TGTGCCAGCAGCTTAGGACAGGTCCTTAAAAACATTCAGTACTTC
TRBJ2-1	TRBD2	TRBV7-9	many	CASSLAGASGYNEQFF	TGTGCCAGCAGCTTAGCGGGTGCTAGCGGATACAATGAGCAGTTCTTC
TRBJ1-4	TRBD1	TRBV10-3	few	CAISRDRGEKLFF	TGTGCCATCAGCCGGGACAGGGGTGAAAAACTGTTTTTT